A single sample is the source of the 15 T cell receptor beta chains below, sequenced in a study of CD8 T cells in ankylosing spondylitis. TCRdb reprocessed the 5' RACE reads with MiXCR, giving one entry per CDR3 protein. The top ten hold under 8% of the sample, which has under 250,000 distinct CDR3 sequences, around a tenth seen once. The sample consisted of blood, either unsorted or a sorted T cell fraction (not recorded which). The receptors stem from a male donor with ankylosing spondylitis or in good health (not recorded which).

The chain is built from TRBV9 and TRBJ2-2; D remains ambiguous. The germline gives CDR1 SGDLS, CDR2 YYNGEE. The length of the CDR3 is 12 residues. V lost 2 bases and J lost 7, with 6 bases in between. The CDR3 region has the DNA TGTGCCAGCAGCGTTATAAACGGGGAGCTGTTTTTT. This gives the protein CASSVINGELFF. Supplemented by reference TRBV9 and TRBJ2-2, the full variable domain reads DSGVTQTPKHLITATGQRVTLRCSPRSGDLSVYWYQQSLDQGLQFLIQYYNGEERAKGNILERFSAQQFPDLHSELNLSSLELGDSALYFCASSVINGELFFGEGSRLTVL.

This clonotype has a handful of counts. This chain links TRBV11-2 with TRBJ2-7; D gene unclear. Per the germline V gene, CDR1 is SGHAT and CDR2 is FQNNGV. Trimming cost V 3 bases and J 0 bases, with 6 bases left between them. CDR3 length: 13 amino acids. The CDR3 nucleotides are TGTGCCAGCAGCTTCACTCGCTCCTACGAGCAGTACTTC. Translated: CASSFTRSYEQYF.

The V and J genes are TRBV11-3 and TRBJ2-1; TRBD2 is a possible D gene (6 bases). The CDR3 has 15 amino acids. Trimming pared 6 bases from V and 0 bases from J, leaving 12 bases between. CDR1 and CDR2 from the germline V gene are SGHNT and YENEEA. CDR3 region: CASSADGSSYNEQFF. The CDR3 DNA sequence: TGTGCCAGCAGTGCCGACGGGAGCTCCTACAATGAGCAGTTCTTC.

This clonotype was seen only a few times. The chain recombines TRBV29-1 with TRBJ2-3; a weak D match, TRBD2 (6 bases). Trimming took 3 bases from V and 0 from J, leaving 13 bases between them. Germline V gene lookup returns CDR1 SQVTM and CDR2 ANQGSEA. The CDR3 has 15 amino acids. CDR3 DNA: TGCAGCGTTGACCGCCGGGACTTTAGCACAGATACGCAGTATTTT. It yields the protein CSVDRRDFSTDTQYF.

This clonotype came up many times. The CDR3 bases are TGCGCCAGCAGACCACAGGGTACCCCTGAAGCTTTCTTT. This translates into CASRPQGTPEAFF. V is TRBV5-1 and J is TRBJ1-1, with D possibly being TRBD1 (6 bases). This CDR3 is built from 13 residues. The V end lost 5 bases, the J end lost 6 bases, and 14 bases lay between the germline ends. Germline CDR1 is SGHRS and CDR2 is YFSETQ.

The sample holds many counts of this clonotype. The CDR3 protein is CASSRDFNQPQHF. As DNA, the CDR3 is TGTGCCAGCAGCAGAGACTTCAATCAGCCCCAGCATTTT. The gene calls are TRBV7-8 and TRBJ1-5; unclear D gene. Germline V CDR1 and CDR2: SGHVS, FQNEAQ. Trimming pared 5 bases from V and 3 bases from J, leaving 8 bases between. This CDR3 has 13 amino acids.

This clonotype was seen repeatedly, ten times or more. This chain connects TRBV5-1 to TRBJ2-1, with 9 bases aligning to TRBD2. The junction had 10 bases not matched to a gene; V was cut back by 4 bases and J by 8 bases. The V gene's germline CDR1 is SGHRS and CDR2 YFSETQ. CDR3 size: 15 residues. In DNA form, the CDR3 reads TGCGCCAGCAGCCCGCGGGGGGGCGGGTCCGATGAGCAGTTCTTC. This sequence encodes CASSPRGGGSDEQFF.

This clonotype was counted many times. This chain joins TRBV6-5 and TRBJ1-5, with 7 bases aligning to TRBD1. CDR1 is MNHEY, CDR2 SVGAGI, per germline. The V gene end was trimmed by 7 bases and the J gene end by 4 bases; junction bases not matched to a gene: 4. The CDR3 totals 13 residues. DNA for the CDR3: TGTGCCAGCAATTTACAGGGGAATCAGCCCCAGCATTTT. It encodes CASNLQGNQPQHF.

Comments on this clonotype: Being one base from a much bigger clone, this may be a read error. The rearrangement joins TRBV5-1 to TRBJ2-1, with D uncertain. CDR1 is SGHRS and CDR2 is YFSETQ in the germline V gene. The CDR3 has 15 amino acids. V lost 3 bases and J lost 4, with 14 bases in between. CDR3 amino acids: CASSSAEEKYNEQFF. As DNA, the CDR3 is TGCGCCAGCAGCTCTGCAGAGGAAAAGTACAATGAGCAGTTCTTC.

Remarks on this clonotype: A read error may be the cause here, since a much bigger clone is one base away. The chain is built from TRBV12-3 or TRBV12-4 and TRBJ1-2; D might be TRBD1 (6 bases). CDR3 size: 12 residues. Deletions cut 7 bases from V and 7 bases from J, with 13 bases between. CDR3: CASTPRGRGYTF. The CDR3 nucleotides read TGTGCCAGCACCCCCAGGGGACGTGGCTACACCTTC.

The gene calls are TRBV6-1 and TRBJ2-7, with 7 bases that match TRBD1. Germline V gene data show CDR1 as MNHNS and CDR2 as SASEGT. This CDR3 has 14 amino acids. Trimming took 5 bases from V and 5 from J; bases not matched to a gene: 9. The CDR3 nucleotides read TGTGCCAGCAGTACAAGGACAGGTACCCACGAGCAGTACTTC. This codes for CASSTRTGTHEQYF.

This clonotype was counted at least ten times. The chain uses TRBV20-1 and TRBJ2-6; D is uncertain. The CDR3 has 16 amino acids. Germline CDR1 reads DFQATT; CDR2 reads SNEGSKA (reference sequence). Trimming removed 0 bases from V and 0 bases from J, with 9 bases in between. Written as DNA, the CDR3 is TGCAGTGCTAGAGATCTCAGAGACTCTGGGGCCAACGTCCTGACTTTC. It codes for CSARDLRDSGANVLTF.

This clonotype has ten or more counts. The chain carries TRBV10-2 and TRBJ2-1; 7 nucleotides match TRBD2. This CDR3 has 14 amino acids. Trimming removed 5 bases from V and 2 bases from J; junction bases left unmatched: 3. Germline CDR1 WSHSY, CDR2 SAAADI. CDR3 region: CASSSTSPYNEQFF. As DNA, the CDR3 is TGCGCCAGCAGTTCGACTAGCCCCTACAATGAGCAGTTCTTC.

V is TRBV11-2 and J is TRBJ2-6; possibly TRBD2 for D (6 bases). The V gene lost 3 bases and the J gene lost 2 bases, with 20 bases spanning the gap. Germline CDR1 and CDR2: SGHAT and FQNNGV. The CDR3 contains 19 residues. This chain's CDR3 is CASSFFSWAGRTGANVLTF. The CDR3 DNA reads as TGTGCCAGCAGCTTCTTCTCATGGGCGGGGCGGACTGGGGCCAACGTCCTGACTTTC. The complete variable domain, with remaining parts taken from reference TRBV11-2 and TRBJ2-6, reads EAGVAQSPRYKIIEKRQSVAFWCNPISGHATLYWYQQILGQGPKLLIQFQNNGVVDDSQLPKDRFSAERLKGVDSTLKIQPAKLEDSAVYLCASSFFSWAGRTGANVLTFGAGSRLTVL.

The sample holds many counts of this clonotype. The chain uses TRBV20-1 and TRBJ2-7; 9 nucleotides line up with TRBD2. CDR3 length: 12 residues. V gave up 6 bases and J gave up 7 bases; unmatched junction bases: 7. Per the germline V gene, CDR1 is DFQATT and CDR2 is SNEGSKA (reference sequence). CDR3 bases: TGCAGTGCCCCTGGGACTAGCTGGGAGCAGTACTTC. Protein product: CSAPGTSWEQYF.